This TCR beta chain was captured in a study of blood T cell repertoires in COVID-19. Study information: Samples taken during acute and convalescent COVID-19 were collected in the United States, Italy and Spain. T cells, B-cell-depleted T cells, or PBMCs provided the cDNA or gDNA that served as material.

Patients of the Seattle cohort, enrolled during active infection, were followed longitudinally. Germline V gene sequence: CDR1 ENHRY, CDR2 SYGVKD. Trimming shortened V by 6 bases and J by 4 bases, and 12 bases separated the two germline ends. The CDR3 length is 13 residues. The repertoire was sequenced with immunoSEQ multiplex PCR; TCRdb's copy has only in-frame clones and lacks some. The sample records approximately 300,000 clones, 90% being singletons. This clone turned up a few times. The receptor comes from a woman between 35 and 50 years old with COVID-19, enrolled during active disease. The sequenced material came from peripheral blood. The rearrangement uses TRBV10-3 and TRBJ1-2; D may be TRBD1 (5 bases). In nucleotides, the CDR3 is TGTGCCATCAGCCAATACAGGACCTATGGCTACACCTTC. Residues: CAISQYRTYGYTF.